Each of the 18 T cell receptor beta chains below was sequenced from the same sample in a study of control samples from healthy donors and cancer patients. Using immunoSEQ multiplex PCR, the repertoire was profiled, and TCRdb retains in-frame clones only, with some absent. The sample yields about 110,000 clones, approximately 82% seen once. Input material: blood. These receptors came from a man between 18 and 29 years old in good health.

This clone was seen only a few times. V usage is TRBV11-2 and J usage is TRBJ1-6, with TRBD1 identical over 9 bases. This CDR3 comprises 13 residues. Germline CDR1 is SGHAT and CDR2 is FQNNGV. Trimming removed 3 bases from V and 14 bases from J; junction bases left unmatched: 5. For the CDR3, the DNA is TGTGCCAGCAGCTTCTACGACAGGGGGGCCCTCCACTTT. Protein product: CASSFYDRGALHF.

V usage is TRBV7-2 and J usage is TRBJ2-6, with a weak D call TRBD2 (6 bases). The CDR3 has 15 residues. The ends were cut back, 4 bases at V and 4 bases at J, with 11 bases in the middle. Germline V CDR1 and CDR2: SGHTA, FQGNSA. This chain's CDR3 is CASSSAGIGANVLTF. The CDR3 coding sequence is TGTGCCAGCAGCTCGGCGGGGATCGGGGCCAACGTCCTGACTTTC.

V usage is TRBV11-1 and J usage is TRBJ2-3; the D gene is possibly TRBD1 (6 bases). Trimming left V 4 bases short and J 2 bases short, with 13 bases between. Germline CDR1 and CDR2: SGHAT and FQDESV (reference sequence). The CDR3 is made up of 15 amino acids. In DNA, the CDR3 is TGTGCCAGCAGCTACAGGGTGCCCTACACAGATACGCAGTATTTT. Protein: CASSYRVPYTDTQYF. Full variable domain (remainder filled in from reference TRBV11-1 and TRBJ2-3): EAEVAQSPRYKITEKSQAVAFWCDPISGHATLYWYRQILGQGPELLVQFQDESVVDDSQLPKDRFSAERLKGVDSTLKIQPAELGDSAMYLCASSYRVPYTDTQYFGPGTRLTVL.

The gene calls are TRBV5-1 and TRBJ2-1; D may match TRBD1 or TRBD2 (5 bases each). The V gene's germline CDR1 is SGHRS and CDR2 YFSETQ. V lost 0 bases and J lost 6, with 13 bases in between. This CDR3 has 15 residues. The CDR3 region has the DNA TGCGCCAGCAGCTTGGGGGCAGGGACGGTCAATGAGCAGTTCTTC. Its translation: CASSLGAGTVNEQFF.

CDR3 sequence reads: CASSARGTVNSPLHF. DNA for the CDR3: TGTGCCAGCAGCGCCCGCGGGACAGTTAATTCACCCCTCCACTTT. The chain couples TRBV9 to TRBJ1-6; 7 bases are shared with TRBD1. This CDR3 comprises 15 residues. With V trimmed by 3 bases and J by 6 bases, 6 bases remained unmatched. Germline V gene data show CDR1 as SGDLS and CDR2 as YYNGEE.

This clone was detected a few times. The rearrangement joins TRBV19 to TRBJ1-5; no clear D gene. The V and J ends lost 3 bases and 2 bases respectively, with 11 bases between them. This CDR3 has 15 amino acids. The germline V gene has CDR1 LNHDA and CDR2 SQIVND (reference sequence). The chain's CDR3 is CASSIKVGGNQPQHF. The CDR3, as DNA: TGTGCCAGTAGTATTAAGGTGGGCGGCAATCAGCCCCAGCATTTT.

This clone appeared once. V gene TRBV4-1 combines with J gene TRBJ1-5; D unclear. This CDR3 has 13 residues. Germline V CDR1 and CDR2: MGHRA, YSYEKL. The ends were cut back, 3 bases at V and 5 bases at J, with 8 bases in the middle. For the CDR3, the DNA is TGCGCCAGCAGCCATGACGCGGATCAGCCCCAGCATTTT. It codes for CASSHDADQPQHF.

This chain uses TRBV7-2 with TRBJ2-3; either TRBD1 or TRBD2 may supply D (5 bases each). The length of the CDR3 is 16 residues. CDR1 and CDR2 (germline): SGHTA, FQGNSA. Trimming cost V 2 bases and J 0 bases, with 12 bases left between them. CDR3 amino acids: CASSLMPGPSTDTQYF. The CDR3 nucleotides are TGTGCCAGCAGCTTAATGCCGGGACCAAGCACAGATACGCAGTATTTT.

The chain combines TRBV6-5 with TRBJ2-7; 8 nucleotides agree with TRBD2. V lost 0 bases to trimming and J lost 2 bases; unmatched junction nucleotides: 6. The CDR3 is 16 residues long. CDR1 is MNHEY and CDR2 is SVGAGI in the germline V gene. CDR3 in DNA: TGTGCCAGCAGTTACTCGGGGCGGGGGGTCGCCTACGAGCAGTACTTC. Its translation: CASSYSGRGVAYEQYF.

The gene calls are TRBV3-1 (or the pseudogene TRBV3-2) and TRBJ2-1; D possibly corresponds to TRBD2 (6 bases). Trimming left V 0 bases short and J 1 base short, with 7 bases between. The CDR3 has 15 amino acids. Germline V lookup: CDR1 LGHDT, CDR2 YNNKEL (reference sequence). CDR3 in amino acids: CASSQDSGSYNEQFF. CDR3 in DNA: TGTGCCAGCAGCCAAGACAGCGGGTCCTACAATGAGCAGTTCTTC.

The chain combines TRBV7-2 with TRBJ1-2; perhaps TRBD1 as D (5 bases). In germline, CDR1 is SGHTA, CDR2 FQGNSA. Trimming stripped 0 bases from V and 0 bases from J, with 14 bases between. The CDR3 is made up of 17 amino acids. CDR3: CASSLAYGTLANYGYTF. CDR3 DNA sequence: TGTGCCAGCAGCTTAGCCTACGGGACGCTAGCTAACTATGGCTACACCTTC. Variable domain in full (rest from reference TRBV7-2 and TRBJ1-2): GAGVSQSPSNKVTEKGKDVELRCDPISGHTALYWYRQSLGQGLEFLIYFQGNSAPDKSGLPSDRFSAERTGGSVSTLTIQRTQQEDSAVYLCASSLAYGTLANYGYTFGSGTRLTVV.

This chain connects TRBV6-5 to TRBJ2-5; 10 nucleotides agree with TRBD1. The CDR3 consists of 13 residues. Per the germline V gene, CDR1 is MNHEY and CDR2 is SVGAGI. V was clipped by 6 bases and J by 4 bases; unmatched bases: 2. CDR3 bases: TGTGCCAGCAGACGGACAGGGGGAGAGACCCAGTACTTC. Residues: CASRRTGGETQYF.

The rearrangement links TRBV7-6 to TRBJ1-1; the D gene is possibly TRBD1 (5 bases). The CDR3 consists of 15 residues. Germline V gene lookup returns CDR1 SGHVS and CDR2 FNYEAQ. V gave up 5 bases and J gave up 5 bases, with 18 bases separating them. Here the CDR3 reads CASSPRWGVGTEAFF. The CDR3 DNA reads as TGTGCCAGCAGCCCCCGGTGGGGGGTTGGAACTGAAGCTTTCTTT.

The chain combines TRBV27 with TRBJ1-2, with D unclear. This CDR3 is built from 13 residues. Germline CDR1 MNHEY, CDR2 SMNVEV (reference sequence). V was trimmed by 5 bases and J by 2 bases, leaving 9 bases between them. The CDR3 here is CASSPTVNYGYTF. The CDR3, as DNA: TGTGCCAGCAGTCCCACGGTAAACTATGGCTACACCTTC.

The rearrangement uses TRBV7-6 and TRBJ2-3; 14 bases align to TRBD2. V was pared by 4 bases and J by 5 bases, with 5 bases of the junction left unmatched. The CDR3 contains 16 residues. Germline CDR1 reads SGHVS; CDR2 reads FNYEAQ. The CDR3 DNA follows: TGTGCCAGCAGCTCGGGGACTAGCGGGGGAGAAGATACGCAGTATTTT. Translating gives CASSSGTSGGEDTQYF.

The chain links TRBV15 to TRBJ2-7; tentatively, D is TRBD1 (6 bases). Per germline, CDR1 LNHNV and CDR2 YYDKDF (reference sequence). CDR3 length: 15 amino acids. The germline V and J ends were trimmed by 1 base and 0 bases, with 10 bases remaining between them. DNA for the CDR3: TGTGCCACCAGCAGAGGTCAGGGGAGCTCCTACGAGCAGTACTTC. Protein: CATSRGQGSSYEQYF.

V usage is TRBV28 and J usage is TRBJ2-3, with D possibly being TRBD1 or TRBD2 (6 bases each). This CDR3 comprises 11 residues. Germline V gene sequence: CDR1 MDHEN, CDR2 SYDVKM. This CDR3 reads CITGGLNTQYF. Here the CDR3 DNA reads TGTATCACCGGGGGCTTGAATACGCAGTATTTT.

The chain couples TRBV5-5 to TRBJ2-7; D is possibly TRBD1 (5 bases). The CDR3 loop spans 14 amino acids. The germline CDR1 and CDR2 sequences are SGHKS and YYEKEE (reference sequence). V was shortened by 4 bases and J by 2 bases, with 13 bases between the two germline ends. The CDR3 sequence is CASSPDSRTYEQYF. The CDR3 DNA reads TGTGCCAGCAGCCCCGACAGCCGAACCTACGAGCAGTACTTC.